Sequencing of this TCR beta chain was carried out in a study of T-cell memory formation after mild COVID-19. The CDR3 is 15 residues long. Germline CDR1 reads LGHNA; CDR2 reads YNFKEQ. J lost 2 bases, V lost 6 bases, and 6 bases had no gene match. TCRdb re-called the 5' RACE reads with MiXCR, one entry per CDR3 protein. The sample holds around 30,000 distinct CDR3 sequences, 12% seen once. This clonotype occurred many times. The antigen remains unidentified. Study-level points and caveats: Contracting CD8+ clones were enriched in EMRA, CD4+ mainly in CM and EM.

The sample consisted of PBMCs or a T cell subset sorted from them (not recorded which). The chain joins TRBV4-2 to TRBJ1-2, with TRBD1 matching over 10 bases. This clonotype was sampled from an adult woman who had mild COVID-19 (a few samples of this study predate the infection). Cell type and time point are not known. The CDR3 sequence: CASSPRQGANYGYTF. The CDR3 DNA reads TGTGCCAGCAGTCCTCGACAGGGGGCCAACTATGGCTACACCTTC.